The entry that follows covers one T cell receptor (beta chain) sequence. Its target is unknown. These data belong to a study of T cell responses to AZD1222 COVID-19 vaccine. CDR1 MNHEY and CDR2 SMNVEV come from the germline V gene (reference sequence). CDR3 length: 14 amino acids. J was trimmed by 2 bases and V by 7 bases; bases with no gene match: 7. Study-level results: Two AZD1222 administrations were followed by greater Spike-specific TCR breadth and depth. Baseline serology detected seropositivity in only a handful of AZD1222 recipients. Clonal diversity was possibly underestimated, and the donors were mostly white British, with more females. CD4 TCRs covered the whole spike, strongest at regions 160-218 and 743-854.

Method: immunoSEQ multiplex PCR; TCRdb's copy keeps in-frame clones and lacks some. Of 100,000 or so clones listed, around 90% were seen once; the top ten hold under 2%. Sequencing used peripheral blood, obtained on day 0 of AZD1222 vaccination. This clonotype was sampled from an adult in good health. The J gene is TRBJ2-7, the V gene TRBV27, with 8 nucleotides matching TRBD2. The CDR3 DNA follows: TGTGCCAGCATGACCAGCGGGAGCCCCTACGAGCAGTACTTC. Protein sequence: CASMTSGSPYEQYF.